A single sample is the source of the 11 T cell receptor beta chains below, sequenced in a study of T cells in Graves' hyperthyroidism and ophthalmopathy. Amplified TCR beta CDR3 regions derived from RNA transcripts. Initially, a first-round RT-PCR of the TCR CDR3 employed the HTBI primer set. MiXCR, applied by TCRdb to the multiplex PCR reads, yields one record per CDR3 protein. The sample consists of 150,000 or so distinct CDR3 sequences, about a tenth of them appearing once. What was sequenced was blood. These receptors originate from a woman in her late teens or twenties with Graves' hyperthyroidism that later progressed to Graves' ophthalmopathy.

This clonotype occurred many times. The chain carries TRBV5-1 and TRBJ1-1; D possibly corresponds to TRBD1 (5 bases). Germline-derived CDR1 and CDR2 are SGHRS and YFSETQ. V gave up 1 base and J gave up 2 bases, with 12 bases separating them. The CDR3 runs 15 residues. The CDR3 reads CASSLRGAPNTEAFF. The CDR3 DNA sequence: TGCGCCAGCAGCTTGCGGGGCGCGCCTAACACTGAAGCTTTCTTT.

The table lists this clonotype with a few counts. The CDR3 DNA reads TGTGCCAGTAGTATCAGGACTAGCGGGGGGGCATGGAACACCGGGGAGCTGTTTTTT. This codes for CASSIRTSGGAWNTGELFF. V usage is TRBV19 and J usage is TRBJ2-2, with TRBD2 matching 15 bases. The CDR3 runs to 19 residues. J was trimmed by 1 base and V by 3 bases; bases with no gene match: 6. Per the germline V gene, CDR1 is LNHDA and CDR2 is SQIVND (reference sequence).

The table lists this clonotype with many counts. J is TRBJ1-2 and V is TRBV7-3, with D perhaps TRBD1 (5 bases). Between the trimmed V and J ends, which lost 2 bases and 6 bases, there was a span of 10 bases. The germline V gene encodes CDR1 SGHTA and CDR2 FQGTGA. CDR3 length: 13 residues. Here the CDR3 DNA reads TGTGCCAGCAGCTTAGCCCAGGGCCATGGCTACACCTTC. It specifies CASSLAQGHGYTF.

The table lists this clonotype with many counts. J is TRBJ2-3 and V is TRBV5-1; 7 nucleotides line up with TRBD1. Looked up from germline, CDR1 is SGHRS and CDR2 is YFSETQ. This CDR3 has 14 amino acids. V shed 4 bases and J 2 bases; nucleotides not matched to a gene: 4. The DNA for the CDR3 is TGCGCCAGCAGCCCCGGGACAGCCACAGATACGCAGTATTTT. This sequence encodes CASSPGTATDTQYF.

In its sample, this clonotype was seen many times. The gene calls are TRBV27 and TRBJ1-5; D gene ambiguous. This CDR3 comprises 15 residues. Between the trimmed V and J ends, which lost 1 base and 5 bases, there was a span of 12 bases. Per the germline V gene, CDR1 is MNHEY and CDR2 is SMNVEV (reference sequence). DNA of the CDR3: TGTGCCAGCAGTTTATTCGGGCGGCCCGATCAGCCCCAGCATTTT. Residues: CASSLFGRPDQPQHF.

The chain recombines TRBV11-3 with TRBJ2-1; TRBD2 aligns across 7 bases. Germline assignment: CDR1 SGHNT and CDR2 YENEEA. The CDR3 has 13 residues. J gave up 7 bases and V 5 bases, and 5 bases lay outside the gene matches. CDR3 region: CASSPREENEQFF. The CDR3 DNA reads as TGTGCCAGCAGCCCCCGGGAGGAGAATGAGCAGTTCTTC.

This clonotype has ten or more counts. The chain carries TRBV6-5 and TRBJ1-6, with D unclear. The germline CDR1 and CDR2 sequences are MNHEY and SVGAGI. This CDR3 spans 17 amino acids. Trimming took 0 bases from V and 5 from J, leaving 14 bases between them. The CDR3 DNA follows: TGTGCCAGCAGTTACTCGGAGGTCGGATTGAATAATTCACCCCTCCACTTT. It encodes CASSYSEVGLNNSPLHF.

This rearrangement joins TRBV20-1 to TRBJ1-1; D possibly corresponds to TRBD1 (5 bases). Between the trimmed V and J ends, which lost 5 bases and 11 bases, there was a span of 18 bases. The CDR3 is 12 residues long. Germline-derived CDR1 and CDR2 are DFQATT and SNEGSKA (reference sequence). CDR3 amino acids: CSAWDLGRQAFF. CDR3 nucleotide sequence: TGCAGTGCTTGGGACCTGGGCAGGCAGGCTTTCTTT.

Many counts were recorded for this clonotype. V usage is TRBV30 and J usage is TRBJ1-1; D gene uncertain. Trimming stripped 3 bases from V and 6 bases from J, with 8 bases between. CDR3 length equals 11 residues. Germline V gene data show CDR1 as GTSNPN and CDR2 as SVGIG (reference sequence). The CDR3 reads CAWRTIAEAFF. CDR3 nucleotides: TGTGCCTGGAGAACAATTGCTGAAGCTTTCTTT.

This clonotype was seen more than once but under ten times. A much larger clone lies one base from this, so it may be a read error. The chain is built from TRBV29-1 and TRBJ1-1; D unresolved. The germline CDR1 and CDR2 sequences are SQVTM and ANQGSEA. CDR3 length: 13 residues. DNA of the CDR3: TGCAGCGCGATTCTTAGCATGAACACTGGAGCTTTCTTT. Translating it yields CSAILSMNTGAFF. The full variable domain, its missing parts supplied by reference TRBV29-1 and TRBJ1-1, is SAVISQKPSRDICQRGTSLTIQCQVDSQVTMMFWYRQQPGQSLTLIATANQGSEATYESGFVIDKFPISRPNLTFSTLTVSNMSPEDSSIYLCSAILSMNTGAFFGQGTRLTVV.

There are many counts of this clonotype. This chain links TRBV29-1 with TRBJ2-2; possibly TRBD1 for D (6 bases). This CDR3 has 13 amino acids. The V end lost 4 bases, the J end lost 4 bases, and 10 bases lay between the germline ends. The germline V gene has CDR1 SQVTM and CDR2 ANQGSEA. Written as DNA, the CDR3 is TGCAGCGTTGGGAAAGGGGGCACCGGGGAGCTGTTTTTT. Protein sequence: CSVGKGGTGELFF.